This T cell receptor beta chain was profiled in a study of technical replicates of blood from a few donors. TCRdb's table, derived via immunoSEQ multiplex PCR, lists solely in-frame clones and lacks some. The sample lists about 82,000 clones, over 90% occurring once. Deletions cut 5 bases from V and 2 bases from J, with 19 bases between. This CDR3 comprises 17 residues. Germline V gives CDR1 SGHVS, CDR2 FQNEAQ. The rearrangement links TRBV7-8 to TRBJ1-5, with D tentatively TRBD1 (5 bases). The receptor comes from a human donor in good health. Material: T cells isolated from PBMCs. For the CDR3, the DNA is TGTGCCAGCAGCCGTGGGAGGGGAGGATTGGGCAATCAGCCCCAGCATTTT. The encoded protein is CASSRGRGGLGNQPQHF.